Presented here are 11 T cell receptor beta chains from one specimen sequenced in a study of CXCR3-negative and CXCR3-positive naive CD8 T cells. The libraries of TRB cDNA were constructed through 5' RACE using UMI labels. TCRdb reprocessed the 5' RACE reads and keeps a single row for each CDR3 protein, giving no DNA. This sample lists 100,000 to 150,000 distinct CDR3 sequences; its ten largest clones have approximately 0.46%. The specimen was naive CXCR3- CD8+ T cells from blood. Subset specified: CD45RO-CCR7+CD27+CD95- naive CD8+ T cells lacking CXCR3 (TNR3-). These receptors all come from a human donor in good health. Some clones in this sample may be carry-over from other donors' samples.

The rearrangement joins TRBV5-4 to TRBJ1-1; lacking DNA, the TRBD1 call made by TCRdb goes unchecked. CDR1 is SGHNT and CDR2 is YYREEE in the germline V gene (reference sequence). This CDR3 has 16 amino acids. CDR3 sequence: CASSHGTGVLNTEAFF.

This chain connects TRBV12-3 or TRBV12-4 to TRBJ1-5; TCRdb outputs TRBD1, but without DNA this stays unchecked. CDR3 length: 16 residues. This chain's CDR3 is CASSLAGLGASQPQHF.

The rearrangement joins TRBV12-3 or TRBV12-4 to TRBJ1-1; TCRdb indicates TRBD1, and absent DNA this call remains unverified. This CDR3 contains 14 residues. The CDR3 sequence: CASSLGFPGTGAFF.

CDR3: CSVARSGSYYEQYF. This sequence joins TRBV29-1 and TRBJ2-7; TCRdb reports TRBD1, a call that lacks DNA to check it against. Germline loops: CDR1 SQVTM, CDR2 ANQGSEA. The CDR3 length is 14 residues.

The chain carries TRBV28 and TRBJ2-1; lacking DNA, the TRBD1 call made by TCRdb goes unchecked. CDR1 is MDHEN and CDR2 is SYDVKM in the germline V gene. This CDR3 is 16 amino acids long. The CDR3 loop is CASRPPPGQGPNEQFF.

This chain joins TRBV28 and TRBJ2-5. The CDR3 is 13 amino acids. In germline, CDR1 is MDHEN, CDR2 SYDVKM. This CDR3 is CASSFDMQETQYF.

This chain links TRBV27 with TRBJ2-2; TCRdb reports TRBD1, a call that lacks DNA to check it against. The CDR3 totals 12 residues. CDR1 is MNHEY and CDR2 is SMNVEV in the germline V gene (reference sequence). CDR3 sequence: CASQGGTGELFF.

This chain connects TRBV20-1 to TRBJ2-7; the TCRdb D gene call, TRBD2, has no DNA to confirm it. Germline V gives CDR1 DFQATT, CDR2 SNEGSKA (reference sequence). The CDR3 length is 14 residues. This chain's CDR3 is CSARPLAGSYEQYF.

V and J are TRBV29-1 and TRBJ2-6; TCRdb outputs TRBD1, but without DNA this stays unchecked. The germline V gene has CDR1 SQVTM and CDR2 ANQGSEA. This CDR3 comprises 15 residues. CDR3: CSVVLDGAGANVLTF.

The chain carries TRBV5-1 and TRBJ2-5; absent DNA, TCRdb's TRBD1 call cannot be checked. CDR3 length equals 12 residues. Germline CDR1 and CDR2: SGHRS and YFSETQ. CDR3 region: CASGGSGETQYF.

The chain employs TRBV4-1 and TRBJ1-2; TCRdb selects TRBD1, and the lack of DNA leaves this call unchecked. The CDR3 extends over 15 amino acids. Germline CDR1 is MGHRA and CDR2 is YSYEKL. The CDR3: CASSPDGTANYGYTF.